This T cell receptor (beta chain) stems from a study of early T cells in non-severe SARS-CoV-2 infection (dated by TCRdb to the early 2020s). A note on the overall study: Because TCR sequencing relied on bulk RNA taken from unsorted whole blood, pairing of alpha and beta chains was not possible. The investigation overall reported the following: VDJdb matching was skewed toward anti-spike CD8 responses, so virus-specific expansions were likely underestimated and private and CD4 specificities were missed.

A case-control design nested within a healthcare worker cohort in London, UK, was used, with weekly nasopharyngeal swab PCR tests and blood sampling performed. Healthcare workers were enrolled in the week of the UK lockdown, from 23 to 31 March 2020, and were followed every week for up to roughly 16 weeks. V is trimmed back by 1 base and J by 5 bases, and the junction contains 4 bases that no gene match accounts for. The germline V gene provides CDR1 SGHVS and CDR2 FQNEAQ. The CDR3 holds 14 amino acids from the cysteine to the phenylalanine. This entry keeps only the CDR3 DNA: 42 bases, framed from base 1. Receptor libraries were prepared by 5' RACE. Instrument used: NextSeq 500. In the TCR library protocol, unique molecular identifiers were attached to individual cDNA molecules to correct for PCR bias and sequencing error. Both TCR alpha and beta chains were sequenced, and tight co-correlation was observed between alpha and beta sequence abundances in each sample. The study's processing was this. Decombinator V4 was used to perform V gene, J gene and CDR3 annotation of TCR sequences. TCRs were defined as expanded if a significant change between any two time points was detected under a Poisson model with p below 0.0001. TCR abundances were normalised to the total number of TCRs sequenced per sample and were expressed as counts per million. MAIT TCRs were defined by TRAV1-2 paired with TRAJ12, TRAJ20 or TRAJ33, and iNKT TCRs by TRAV10 paired with TRAJ18. VDJdb, accessed on 1 November 2021, was searched for TCRs annotated for CMV, EBV and SARS-CoV-2, and TCRs annotated for more than one antigen were excluded. The public reads were run again by TCRdb, first through fastp at Q25 and then through MiXCR, and only productive beta chains were kept. Each CDR3 protein appears once, grouped with its most common genes and DNA. The V and J calls and clone size come from TCRdb's table, not from the authors' own analysis. This sample is represented by roughly 28,000 distinct CDR3 sequences; 4% to 4.5% of them were singletons. Of the sample, roughly 5.5% is held by the ten largest clones.

This clonotype was picked up many times. It has no known antigen specificity. No per-base quality is available; no much larger clone lies one base away. The sequence joins TRBV7-8 to TRBJ1-1, and 7 junctional nucleotides match TRBD1. This receptor was taken from an adult who was a healthcare worker with PCR-confirmed SARS-CoV-2 infection or an uninfected control (not recorded which). The source material was whole blood. The nucleotide sequence reads TGTGCCAGCAGCTTAGTCCAGGGGGAGACTGAAGCTTTCTTT. It codes for CASSLVQGETEAFF.